The 2 T cell receptor beta chains in this list originate from one sample, sequenced in a study of blood T cell repertoires in COVID-19. Sequencing was performed with immunoSEQ multiplex PCR; in TCRdb, only in-frame clones are kept and a portion is missing. In the table there are approximately 250,000 clones, 75% to 90% of which are singletons. Sequenced: PBMCs or T cells enriched from blood (not recorded which). The receptors come from a woman aged 30 to 39 with acute COVID-19.

This clone has only one observation. This chain uses TRBV4-1 with TRBJ2-7; no clear D gene. Germline CDR1 reads MGHRA; CDR2 reads YSYEKL. Trimming took 5 bases from V and 2 from J, leaving 16 bases between them. The CDR3 spans 15 residues. The CDR3: CASSLTVDVTYEQYF. CDR3 in DNA: TGCGCCAGCAGCTTGACTGTTGACGTAACCTACGAGCAGTACTTC.

The chain links TRBV11-2 to TRBJ2-1; TRBD1 matches at 7 bases. The CDR3 runs to 16 residues. Germline values: CDR1 SGHAT, CDR2 FQNNGV. V was pared by 4 bases and J by 5 bases, with 11 bases of the junction left unmatched. In nucleotides, the CDR3 is TGTGCCAGCAGCTCATCGACAGGGTCCTGGAACAATGAGCAGTTCTTC. This translates into CASSSSTGSWNNEQFF.